This T cell receptor beta chain was observed in a study of shared clonotypes between healthy human individuals. CD45RO-negative CD8 cells positively selected for CCR7 made up the naive population, which excluded terminally differentiated effector memory CD45RA+ cells. Findings and caveats of the study: Among the subsets, naive ones generally showed larger estimated richness than memory ones. Genetic and exposure-history diversity was limited by the small donor number.

About this clone: Antigen unknown. Other DNA sequences within the sample encode an identical CDR3.

TCRdb's table, derived via immunoSEQ multiplex PCR, lists solely in-frame clones and lacks some. The sample contains some 2,100,000 clones, more than 85% of which appear only once. Germline CDR1 MNHEY, CDR2 SMNVEV (reference sequence). The CDR3 runs 14 residues. V dropped 3 bases and J dropped 3; count of bases not matched to a gene: 4. The sequencing sample was made of naive CD8+ T cells from PBMCs. The chain employs TRBV27 and TRBJ2-7; 8 bases map to TRBD1. This TCR was recovered from a man aged 18 to 29 in good health. Some clones in this sample may be carry-over from other donors' samples. CDR3 in amino acids: CASSFRDRSYEQYF. CDR3 in DNA: TGTGCCAGCAGTTTCCGGGACAGGAGCTACGAGCAGTACTTC.